This is a list of T cell receptor beta chains from one sample in a study of blood T cell repertoires in COVID-19. Libraries were prepared by immunoSEQ multiplex PCR; TCRdb keeps only in-frame clonotypes and omits some of them. The sample consists of around 99,000 clones, just over 90% of them appearing once. Sequencing was carried out using peripheral blood. Receptors originate from a woman younger than 45 with acute or convalescent COVID-19. Both conserved end residues are part of each CDR3. A D gene is named only where the DNA matches it firmly. Size is omitted from some rows. Given values are once, few, many or a class for expanded clones.

j_gene: TRBJ2-3
abundance: -
v_gene: TRBV23-1
d_gene: TRBD2
CDR3nt: TGCGCCAGCAGTCGGGGACTAGGCATAGATACGCAGTATTTT
CDR3aa: CASSRGLGIDTQYF

j_gene: TRBJ1-1
abundance: -
v_gene: TRBV5-1
d_gene: -
CDR3nt: TGCGCCAGCAGCTTGGAGAGGGGGACTGAAGCTTTCTTT
CDR3aa: CASSLERGTEAFF

j_gene: TRBJ2-1
abundance: -
v_gene: TRBV5-5
d_gene: -
CDR3nt: TGTGCCAGCAGCTTGCTAGACCCTGGTGAGCAGTTCTTC
CDR3aa: CASSLLDPGEQFF

j_gene: TRBJ2-1
abundance: -
v_gene: TRBV9
d_gene: TRBD2
CDR3nt: TGTGCCAGCAGCCCGGGTCTAGCGGGAGATCTAAATGAGCAGTTCTTC
CDR3aa: CASSPGLAGDLNEQFF

j_gene: TRBJ1-2
abundance: -
v_gene: TRBV30
d_gene: -
CDR3nt: TGTGCCTGGAGAAAAACGACAGGCTATGGCTACACCTTC
CDR3aa: CAWRKTTGYGYTF

j_gene: TRBJ2-7
abundance: -
v_gene: TRBV27
d_gene: TRBD2
CDR3nt: TGTGCCAGCAGCAGACCTAGCGGGAGCTCCTACGAGCAGTACTTC
CDR3aa: CASSRPSGSSYEQYF

j_gene: TRBJ2-2
abundance: once
v_gene: TRBV15
d_gene: TRBD2
CDR3nt: TGTGCCACCAGCAGAGGACTAGCGGGCAACACCGGGGAGCTGTTTTTT
CDR3aa: CATSRGLAGNTGELFF

j_gene: TRBJ1-2
abundance: -
v_gene: TRBV15
d_gene: -
CDR3nt: TGTGCCACCAGCAGCCGCGGGAACTATGGCTACACCTTC
CDR3aa: CATSSRGNYGYTF

j_gene: TRBJ1-1
abundance: -
v_gene: TRBV29-1
d_gene: TRBD1
CDR3nt: TGCAGCGTTGCAAGCGGGACAGGGAACACTGAAGCTTTCTTT
CDR3aa: CSVASGTGNTEAFF

j_gene: TRBJ1-5
abundance: -
v_gene: TRBV28
d_gene: -
CDR3nt: TGTGCCAGCGACAGTAGCAATCAGCCCCAGCATTTT
CDR3aa: CASDSSNQPQHF

j_gene: TRBJ2-1
abundance: once
v_gene: TRBV7-2
d_gene: -
CDR3nt: TGTGCCAGCAGCTTAACGCCCCCTAGGAGCGCCGAACAATACAATGAGCAGTTCTTC
CDR3aa: CASSLTPPRSAEQYNEQFF

j_gene: TRBJ2-2
abundance: -
v_gene: TRBV9
d_gene: -
CDR3nt: TGTGCCAGCAGCGTCGCAGTGGAGCAGCCGCAAGGGGAGCTGTTTTTT
CDR3aa: CASSVAVEQPQGELFF

j_gene: TRBJ1-5
abundance: few
v_gene: TRBV28
d_gene: -
CDR3nt: TGTGCCAGCAGTTTAGGGACGCAGGGGTTCGATCAGCCCCAGCATTTT
CDR3aa: CASSLGTQGFDQPQHF